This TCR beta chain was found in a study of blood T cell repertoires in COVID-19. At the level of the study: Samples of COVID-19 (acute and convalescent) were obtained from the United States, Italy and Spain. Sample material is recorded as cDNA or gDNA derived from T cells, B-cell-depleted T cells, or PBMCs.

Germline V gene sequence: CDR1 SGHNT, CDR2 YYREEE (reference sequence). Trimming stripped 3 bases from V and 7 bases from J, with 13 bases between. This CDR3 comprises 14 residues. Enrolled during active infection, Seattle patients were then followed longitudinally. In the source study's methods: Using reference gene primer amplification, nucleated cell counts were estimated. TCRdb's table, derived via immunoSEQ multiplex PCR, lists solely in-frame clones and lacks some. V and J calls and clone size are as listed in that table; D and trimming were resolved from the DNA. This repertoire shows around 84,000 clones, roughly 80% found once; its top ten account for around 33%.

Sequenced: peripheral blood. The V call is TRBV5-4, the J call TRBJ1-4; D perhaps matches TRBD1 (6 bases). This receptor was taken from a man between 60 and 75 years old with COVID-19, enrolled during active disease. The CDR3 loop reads CASSSAGGLEKLFF. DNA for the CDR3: TGTGCCAGCAGCTCCGCCGGGGGGCTTGAAAAACTGTTTTTT.